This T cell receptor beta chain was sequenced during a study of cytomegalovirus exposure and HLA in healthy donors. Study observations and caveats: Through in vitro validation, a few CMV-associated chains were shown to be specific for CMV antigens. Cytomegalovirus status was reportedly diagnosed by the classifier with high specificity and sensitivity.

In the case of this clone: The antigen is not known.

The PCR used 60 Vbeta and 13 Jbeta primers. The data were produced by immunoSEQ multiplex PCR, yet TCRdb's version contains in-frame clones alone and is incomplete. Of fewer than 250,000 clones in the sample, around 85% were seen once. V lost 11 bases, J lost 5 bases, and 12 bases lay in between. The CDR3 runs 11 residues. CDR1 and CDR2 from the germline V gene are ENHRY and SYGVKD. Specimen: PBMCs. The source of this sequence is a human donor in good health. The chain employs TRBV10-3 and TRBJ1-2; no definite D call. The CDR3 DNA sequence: TGTGCCGTATGGGGAGGTTATGGCTACACCTTC. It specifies CAVWGGYGYTF.